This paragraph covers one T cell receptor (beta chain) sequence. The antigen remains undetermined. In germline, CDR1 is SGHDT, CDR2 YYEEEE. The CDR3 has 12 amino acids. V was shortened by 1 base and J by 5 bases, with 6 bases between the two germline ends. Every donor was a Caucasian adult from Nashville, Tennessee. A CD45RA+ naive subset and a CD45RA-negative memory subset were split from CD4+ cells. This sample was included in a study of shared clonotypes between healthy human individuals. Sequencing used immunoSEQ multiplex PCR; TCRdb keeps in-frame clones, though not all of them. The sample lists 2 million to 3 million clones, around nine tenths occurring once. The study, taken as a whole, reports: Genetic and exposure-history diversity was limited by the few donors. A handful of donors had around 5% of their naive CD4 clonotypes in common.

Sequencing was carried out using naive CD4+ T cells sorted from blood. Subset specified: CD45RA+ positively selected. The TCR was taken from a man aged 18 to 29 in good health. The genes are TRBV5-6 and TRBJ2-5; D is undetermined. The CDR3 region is CASSLNRETQYF. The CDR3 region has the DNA TGTGCCAGCAGCTTGAACCGGGAGACCCAGTACTTC.